This T cell receptor (beta chain) was sequenced in a study of T cells in Graves' hyperthyroidism and ophthalmopathy. Diagnosing involved the use of clinical symptoms, serum thyroxine and TRAb, thyroid ultrasound and orbital computed tomography. This clonotype was seen a few times. Germline CDR1 is MNHNS and CDR2 is SASEGT. The CDR3 is made up of 15 amino acids. Deletions cut 6 bases from V and 6 bases from J, with 15 bases between. Regions amplified from RNA transcripts were the TCR beta CDR3 regions. First-round RT-PCR targeting the TCR CDR3 was performed with the HTBI primer set. Using its own MiXCR run on the multiplex PCR reads, TCRdb lists one record per CDR3 protein. The sample has about 640,000 distinct CDR3 sequences; 20% are singletons.

The gene calls are TRBV6-1 and TRBJ1-6; perhaps TRBD1 as D (6 bases). This receptor was obtained from a man aged 30 to 39 with Graves' ophthalmopathy. The sequencing sample was made of blood. The CDR3 loop reads CASRKVQGFNSPLHF. Here the CDR3 DNA reads TGTGCCAGCAGGAAAGTCCAGGGGTTTAATTCACCCCTCCACTTT.